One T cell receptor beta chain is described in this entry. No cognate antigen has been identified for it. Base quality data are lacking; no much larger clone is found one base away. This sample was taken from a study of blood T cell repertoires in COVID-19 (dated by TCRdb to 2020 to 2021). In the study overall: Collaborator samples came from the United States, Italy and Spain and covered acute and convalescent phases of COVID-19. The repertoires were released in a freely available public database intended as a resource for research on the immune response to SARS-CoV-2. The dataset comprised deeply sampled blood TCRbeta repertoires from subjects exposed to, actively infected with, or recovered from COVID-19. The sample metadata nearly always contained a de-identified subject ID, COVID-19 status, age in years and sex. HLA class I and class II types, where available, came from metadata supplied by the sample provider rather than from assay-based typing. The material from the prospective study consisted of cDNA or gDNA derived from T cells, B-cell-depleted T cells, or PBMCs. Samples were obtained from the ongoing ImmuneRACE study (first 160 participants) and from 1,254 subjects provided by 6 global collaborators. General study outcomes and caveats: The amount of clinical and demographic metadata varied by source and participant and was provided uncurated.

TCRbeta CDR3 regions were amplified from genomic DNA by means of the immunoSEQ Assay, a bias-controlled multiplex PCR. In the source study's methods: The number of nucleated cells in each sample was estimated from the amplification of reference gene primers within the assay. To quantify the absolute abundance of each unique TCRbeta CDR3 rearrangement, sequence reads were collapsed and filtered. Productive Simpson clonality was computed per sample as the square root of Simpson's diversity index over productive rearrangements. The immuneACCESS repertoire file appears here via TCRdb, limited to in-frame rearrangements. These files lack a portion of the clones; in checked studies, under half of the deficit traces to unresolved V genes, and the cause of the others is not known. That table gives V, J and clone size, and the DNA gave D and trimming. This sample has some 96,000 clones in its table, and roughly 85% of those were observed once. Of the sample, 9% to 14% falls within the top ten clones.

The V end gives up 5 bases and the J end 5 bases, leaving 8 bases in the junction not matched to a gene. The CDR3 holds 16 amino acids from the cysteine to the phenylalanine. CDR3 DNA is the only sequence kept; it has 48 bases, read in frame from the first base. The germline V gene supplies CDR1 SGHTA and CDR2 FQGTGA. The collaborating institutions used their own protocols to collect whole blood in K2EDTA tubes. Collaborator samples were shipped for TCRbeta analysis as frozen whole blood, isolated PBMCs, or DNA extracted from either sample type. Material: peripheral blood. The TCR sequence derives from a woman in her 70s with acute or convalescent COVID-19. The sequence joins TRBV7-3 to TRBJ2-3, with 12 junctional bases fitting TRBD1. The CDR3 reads CASSPGTGGGQDTQYF. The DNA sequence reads TGTGCCAGCAGCCCCGGGACAGGGGGCGGTCAAGATACGCAGTATTTT.